The 19 T cell receptor beta chains reported below all come from one sample, sequenced in a study of CD8 T cells in ankylosing spondylitis. Notes on the study in general: Made up of 7 to 9 highly homologous variants, a TCR beta motif appeared characteristic of ankylosing spondylitis blood.

Using its own MiXCR run on the 5' RACE reads, TCRdb lists one record per CDR3 protein. The data contain 800,000 to 900,000 distinct CDR3 sequences, about 12% of them singletons. Their cognate antigens are unknown. Sequenced material: blood, either unsorted or a sorted T cell fraction (not recorded which). These receptors came from a male donor with ankylosing spondylitis.

V and J are TRBV19 and TRBJ2-3; tentative D call: TRBD2 (5 bases). Germline V lookup: CDR1 LNHDA, CDR2 SQIVND (reference sequence). The CDR3 spans 17 residues. The V gene lost 4 bases and the J gene lost 3 bases, with 20 bases spanning the gap. The CDR3 DNA is TGTGCCAGTAGTACCCAGGTTCTAGCTTTCGGGACAGATACGCAGTATTTT. Protein sequence: CASSTQVLAFGTDTQYF. The full variable domain, its missing parts supplied by reference TRBV19 and TRBJ2-3, is DGGITQSPKYLFRKEGQNVTLSCEQNLNHDAMYWYRQDPGQGLRLIYYSQIVNDFQKGDIAEGYSVSREKKESFPLTVTSAQKNPTAFYLCASSTQVLAFGTDTQYFGPGTRLTVL.

The chain uses TRBV7-2 and TRBJ1-2, with 7 positions matching TRBD1. The length of the CDR3 is 14 residues. Germline loops: CDR1 SGHTA, CDR2 FQGNSA. The V segment lost 3 bases and the J segment 5 bases; nucleotides outside the gene matches: 6. CDR3 nucleotides: TGTGCCAGCAGCTTTGACAGGGTAGGGTATGGCTACACCTTC. Its translation: CASSFDRVGYGYTF.

The genes are TRBV6-5 and TRBJ1-1; no clear D. Germline V gene lookup returns CDR1 MNHEY and CDR2 SVGAGI. The ends were cut back, 6 bases at V and 8 bases at J, with 19 bases in the middle. This CDR3 is built from 14 residues. The DNA for the CDR3 is TGTGCCAGCAGCTACGGTGTTTCGCTGAGGGAAGCTTTCTTT. Protein sequence: CASSYGVSLREAFF.

The V call is TRBV2, the J call TRBJ1-1, with a possible D match to TRBD1 (5 bases). Germline V CDR1 and CDR2: SNHLY, FYNNEI. V lost 4 bases and J lost 0, with 12 bases in between. CDR3 length equals 15 residues. The DNA of the CDR3 is TGTGCCAGCAGTGCCCAGGGACTCTTGAACACTGAAGCTTTCTTT. It is translated as CASSAQGLLNTEAFF.

This clonotype was found many times. The chain recombines TRBV20-1 with TRBJ2-4; 7 bases agree with TRBD1. Germline V gene sequence: CDR1 DFQATT, CDR2 SNEGSKA (reference sequence). This CDR3 spans 11 amino acids. V gave up 3 bases and J gave up 10 bases; unmatched junction bases: 3. Written as DNA, the CDR3 is TGCAGTGCTAGTATCAGGGGGATTCAGTACTTC. Translated: CSASIRGIQYF.

This clonotype was counted only a few times. The chain couples TRBV20-1 to TRBJ2-5; D might be TRBD1 or TRBD2, each matching 5 bases. From germline, CDR1 is DFQATT and CDR2 SNEGSKA (reference sequence). Trimming removed 6 bases at V and 1 base at J, with 18 bases between. The CDR3 consists of 15 residues. CDR3 nucleotide sequence: TGCAGTGCCCCTCCCGGGACGGTCCTCCAAGAGACCCAGTACTTC. Amino acids: CSAPPGTVLQETQYF.

This clonotype was detected only a few times. Here the CDR3 reads CASGLAGGGKTQYF. The CDR3 region has the DNA TGTGCCAGCGGTTTGGCGGGAGGGGGAAAGACCCAGTACTTC. This chain links TRBV7-2 with TRBJ2-5; TRBD2 matches at 9 bases. Unmatched junction bases numbered 10, after V lost 8 bases and J lost 6 bases. The CDR3 is 14 amino acids. Germline CDR1 reads SGHTA; CDR2 reads FQGNSA.

This chain uses TRBV4-3 with TRBJ2-3; D gene uncertain. The CDR3 is 14 residues long. Per germline, CDR1 LGHNA and CDR2 YSLEER. V was trimmed by 1 base and J by 4 bases, leaving 9 bases between them. DNA of the CDR3: TGCGCCAGCAGCCAAGCGCCAGGCTCAGATACGCAGTATTTT. As protein: CASSQAPGSDTQYF.

This sequence joins TRBV5-1 and TRBJ1-2; 7 bases are a match to TRBD1. J gave up 7 bases and V 5 bases, and 11 bases lay outside the gene matches. Germline V gene lookup returns CDR1 SGHRS and CDR2 YFSETQ. The CDR3 covers 14 residues. CDR3 nucleotide sequence: TGCGCCAGCAGAACCGAGACAGGGTTGCGTGGCTACACCTTC. Residues: CASRTETGLRGYTF.

The rearrangement joins TRBV29-1 to TRBJ2-1; D not certain. The CDR3 is made up of 13 amino acids. The V and J ends lost 6 bases and 9 bases respectively, with 18 bases between them. The germline gives CDR1 SQVTM, CDR2 ANQGSEA. The chain's CDR3 is CSVRSRRAGEQFF. The CDR3 nucleotides are TGCAGCGTACGCTCTAGACGTGCTGGTGAGCAGTTCTTC.

This clonotype was observed a handful of times. J is TRBJ2-7 and V is TRBV5-5; D gene unclear. This CDR3 is 15 amino acids long. Trimming shortened V by 0 bases and J by 0 bases, and 10 bases separated the two germline ends. Germline loops: CDR1 SGHKS, CDR2 YYEKEE (reference sequence). DNA for the CDR3: TGTGCCAGCAGCTTGGTAGCAACTTACTCCTACGAGCAGTACTTC. Amino acid sequence: CASSLVATYSYEQYF.

The chain carries TRBV6-2 or TRBV6-3 and TRBJ1-6; no reliable D call. Germline V CDR1 and CDR2: MNHEY, SVGEGT. V lost 6 bases and J lost 7, with 10 bases in between. This CDR3 is built from 13 residues. CDR3 sequence: CASSLYLNSPLHF. CDR3 nucleotides: TGTGCCAGCAGCTTATACTTGAATTCACCCCTCCACTTT.

V and J are TRBV7-2 and TRBJ2-3, with 8 bases aligning to TRBD2. Germline loops: CDR1 SGHTA, CDR2 FQGNSA. The V gene end was trimmed by 3 bases and the J gene end by 5 bases; junction bases not matched to a gene: 7. This CDR3 spans 15 amino acids. The CDR3 sequence is CASSFPGGPRDTQYF. The CDR3 DNA follows: TGTGCCAGCAGCTTCCCGGGAGGGCCAAGAGATACGCAGTATTTT.

This clonotype was seen many times. This chain's CDR3 is CASRNREGAEAFF. In DNA form, the CDR3 reads TGCGCCAGCAGGAACAGGGAAGGGGCTGAAGCTTTCTTT. V gene TRBV10-2 combines with J gene TRBJ1-1; D may be TRBD1 (6 bases). V was clipped by 6 bases and J by 6 bases, with 14 bases between them. Germline V gives CDR1 WSHSY, CDR2 SAAADI. The CDR3 loop spans 13 amino acids.

The V and J genes are TRBV2 and TRBJ2-1, with D tentatively TRBD2 (5 bases). The CDR3 length is 14 residues. V was clipped by 8 bases and J by 1 base, with 12 bases between them. CDR1 is SNHLY, CDR2 FYNNEI, per germline. The CDR3 loop is CASQERTSYNEQFF. In nucleotides, the CDR3 is TGTGCCAGCCAAGAGCGGACTTCCTACAATGAGCAGTTCTTC.

This clonotype was found a few times. The V and J genes are TRBV12-3 or TRBV12-4 and TRBJ2-7; D remains unclear. This CDR3 has 11 residues. V was trimmed by 6 bases and J by 3 bases, leaving 6 bases between them. The CDR3 sequence: CASRKNYEQYF. The CDR3 DNA reads as TGTGCCAGCAGGAAAAACTACGAGCAGTACTTC.

The chain recombines TRBV29-1 with TRBJ1-2, with D unresolved. In germline, CDR1 is SQVTM, CDR2 ANQGSEA. V was cut by 0 bases and J by 6 bases, with 2 bases left in between. CDR3 length equals 10 residues. CDR3 nucleotides: TGCAGCGTTGAAGAAGATGGCTACACCTTC. It specifies CSVEEDGYTF.

The gene calls are TRBV11-3 and TRBJ1-1, with unresolved D. The CDR3 runs to 13 residues. The V gene lost 4 bases and the J gene lost 8 bases, with 14 bases spanning the gap. CDR1 is SGHNT and CDR2 is YENEEA in the germline V gene. The CDR3 is CASSSIGSKEAFF. The DNA for the CDR3 is TGTGCCAGCAGCTCGATCGGCTCTAAGGAAGCTTTCTTT.

J is TRBJ1-1 and V is TRBV5-1; 7 bases line up with TRBD1. The germline V gene encodes CDR1 SGHRS and CDR2 YFSETQ. The CDR3 covers 17 residues. The V and J ends lost 0 bases and 0 bases, in that order; junction bases with no gene match: 8. CDR3 amino acids: CASSLDDRTGLNTEAFF. The CDR3 bases are TGCGCCAGCAGCTTGGATGATCGGACAGGTTTGAACACTGAAGCTTTCTTT.